The 29 T cell receptor beta chains below all came from one sample that was sequenced in a study of blood T cell repertoires in COVID-19. Libraries were prepared by immunoSEQ multiplex PCR; TCRdb keeps only in-frame clonotypes and omits some of them. This sample has 230,000 or so clones, with approximately 89% found just once. The sequencing input was PBMCs or T cells enriched from blood (not recorded which). The receptors shown here come from a woman aged 40 to 55 with acute COVID-19.

This clone was seen more than once but under ten times. This sequence joins TRBV7-2 and TRBJ1-6; D gene uncertain. Trimming took off 5 bases at V and 10 bases at J, with 15 bases between the two ends. This CDR3 contains 14 residues. The germline gives CDR1 SGHTA, CDR2 FQGNSA. For the CDR3, the DNA is TGTGCCAGCAGCCAACTGAAAGGTAGCTCACCCCTCCACTTT. Translated, it gives CASSQLKGSSPLHF.

This chain uses TRBV29-1 with TRBJ2-1, with unresolved D. Germline V gives CDR1 SQVTM, CDR2 ANQGSEA. The CDR3 loop spans 13 amino acids. Trimming pared 4 bases from V and 4 bases from J, leaving 11 bases between. CDR3 sequence (DNA): TGCAGCGTTGTGGAGATTAATTACAATGAGCAGTTCTTC. Amino acid sequence: CSVVEINYNEQFF.

The V call is TRBV3-1 (or the pseudogene TRBV3-2), the J call TRBJ1-1, with a tentative D call TRBD1 (6 bases). From germline, CDR1 is LGHDT and CDR2 YNNKEL (reference sequence). V was trimmed by 6 bases and J by 0 bases, leaving 11 bases between them. The CDR3 is 14 residues long. The chain's CDR3 is CASRPGTLNTEAFF. Written as DNA, the CDR3 is TGTGCCAGCAGGCCCGGGACACTGAACACTGAAGCTTTCTTT.

The V call is TRBV12-3 or TRBV12-4, the J call TRBJ2-7; D call uncertain. The length of the CDR3 is 13 residues. Trimming pared 6 bases from V and 3 bases from J, leaving 12 bases between. This CDR3 reads CASRIDNSYEQYF. The CDR3 DNA is TGTGCCAGCAGGATTGATAACAGCTACGAGCAGTACTTC.

V is TRBV29-1 and J is TRBJ1-6; 8 positions match TRBD1. Germline-derived CDR1 and CDR2 are SQVTM and ANQGSEA. CDR3 size: 13 residues. Here the CDR3 reads CAAGGPDASPLHF. DNA for the CDR3: TGCGCCGCAGGGGGCCCGGATGCTTCACCCCTCCACTTT. The variable domain in full, with the rest retrieved from reference TRBV29-1 and TRBJ1-6, is SAVISQKPSRDICQRGTSLTIQCQVDSQVTMMFWYRQQPGQSLTLIATANQGSEATYESGFVIDKFPISRPNLTFSTLTVSNMSPEDSSIYLCAAGGPDASPLHFGNGTRLTVT.

The CDR3 spells CASSHQGRLTEAFF. The CDR3 region has the DNA TGTGCCAGCAGCCACCAGGGCCGTCTAACTGAAGCTTTCTTT. The chain employs TRBV14 and TRBJ1-1; a possible D gene is TRBD1 (5 bases). Germline CDR1 reads SGHDN; CDR2 reads FVKESK. This CDR3 spans 14 amino acids. V lost 3 bases, J lost 5 bases, and 13 bases lay in between.

The gene calls are TRBV24-1 and TRBJ2-3, with TRBD2 matching over 13 bases. The V gene end was trimmed by 4 bases and the J gene end by 6 bases; junction bases not matched to a gene: 6. CDR3 length: 16 amino acids. The germline V gene has CDR1 KGHDR and CDR2 SFDVKD. The CDR3 nucleotides are TGTGCCACCAGTGACTCTGGACTAGCGGGGGTGGATACGCAGTATTTT. The encoded protein is CATSDSGLAGVDTQYF.

The CDR3 sequence is CASTLGWGRGDYGYTF. In nucleotides, the CDR3 is TGTGCCAGCACCCTAGGGTGGGGCAGGGGCGACTATGGCTACACCTTC. The rearrangement links TRBV7-9 to TRBJ1-2, with a possible D match to TRBD1 (6 bases). Per the germline V gene, CDR1 is SEHNR and CDR2 is FQNEAQ (reference sequence). There are 16 residues in the CDR3. V dropped 7 bases and J dropped 3 bases, with 21 bases sitting between them. The entire variable domain, with the rest obtained from reference TRBV7-9 and TRBJ1-2, is as follows: DTGVSQNPRHKITKRGQNVTFRCDPISEHNRLYWYRQTLGQGPEFLTYFQNEAQLEKSRLLSDRFSAERPKGSFSTLEIQRTEQGDSAMYLCASTLGWGRGDYGYTFGSGTRLTVV.

The V and J genes are TRBV5-6 and TRBJ2-5, with 9 bases aligning to TRBD1. This CDR3 comprises 17 residues. Germline CDR1 is SGHDT and CDR2 is YYEEEE. The trim removed 0 bases at V and 5 bases at J, leaving 11 bases unmatched. The CDR3 nucleotides are TGTGCCAGCAGCTTGGGGGCCGGGACAGGGAGTTGGGAGACCCAGTACTTC. This encodes CASSLGAGTGSWETQYF.

V usage is TRBV3-1 (or the pseudogene TRBV3-2) and J usage is TRBJ1-1, with a possible D match to TRBD1 (6 bases). Germline V gene sequence: CDR1 LGHDT, CDR2 YNNKEL (reference sequence). Deletions cut 0 bases from V and 4 bases from J, with 18 bases between. CDR3 length: 17 residues. CDR3 nucleotides: TGTGCCAGCAGCCAAGATGGCGGAGGAACAGGGACCACTGAAGCTTTCTTT. Translation: CASSQDGGGTGTTEAFF.

In its sample, this clone was seen once. The V and J genes are TRBV7-2 and TRBJ2-7; no reliable D call. Germline V CDR1 and CDR2: SGHTA, FQGNSA. Between the trimmed V and J ends, which lost 2 bases and 8 bases, there was a span of 19 bases. CDR3 length equals 15 residues. For the CDR3, the DNA is TGTGCCAGCAGCTTAAGAGCTGGGCAAGTCACCCAGCAGTACTTC. This encodes CASSLRAGQVTQQYF.

V is TRBV2 and J is TRBJ1-1, with TRBD1 matching 7 bases. With 7 bases clipped from V and 1 base from J, the junction kept 6 bases outside the gene matches. CDR1 and CDR2 (germline): SNHLY, FYNNEI. The CDR3 spans 14 residues. CDR3: CASTQTGPNTEAFF. In DNA, the CDR3 is TGTGCCAGCACCCAGACAGGGCCGAACACTGAAGCTTTCTTT.

The chain employs TRBV29-1 and TRBJ1-1; the D is unclear. Trimming left V 6 bases short and J 0 bases short, with 8 bases between. The V gene's germline CDR1 is SQVTM and CDR2 ANQGSEA. This CDR3 has 12 residues. CDR3 nucleotide sequence: TGCAGCGTCCAGCGATTGAACACTGAAGCTTTCTTT. Translating it yields CSVQRLNTEAFF.

The CDR3 loop is CATGPRTSGSYNEQFF. For the CDR3, the DNA is TGTGCCACCGGCCCTCGGACTAGCGGGTCCTACAATGAGCAGTTCTTC. The chain combines TRBV24-1 with TRBJ2-1; 11 bases are a match to TRBD2. The CDR3 runs to 16 residues. V trimming: 9 bases; J trimming: 1 base; junction bases outside the gene matches: 7. Germline V gene data show CDR1 as KGHDR and CDR2 as SFDVKD.

The chain is built from TRBV28 and TRBJ1-4; D unresolved. CDR3 length: 15 amino acids. The V end lost 3 bases, the J end lost 8 bases, and 16 bases lay between the germline ends. Germline V lookup: CDR1 MDHEN, CDR2 SYDVKM. The CDR3 spells CASSLGAYKREKLFF. The CDR3 DNA sequence: TGTGCCAGCAGTTTGGGCGCATACAAAAGGGAAAAACTGTTTTTT.

V gene TRBV4-3 combines with J gene TRBJ2-6, with D uncertain. The CDR3 has 16 amino acids. The germline V gene encodes CDR1 LGHNA and CDR2 YSLEER. Trimming took off 0 bases at V and 0 bases at J, with 6 bases between the two ends. CDR3 sequence (DNA): TGCGCCAGCAGCCAAGACGTCAGCTCTGGGGCCAACGTCCTGACTTTC. Residues: CASSQDVSSGANVLTF.

The chain couples TRBV7-6 to TRBJ1-4, with D tentatively TRBD1 (6 bases). With 1 base removed from V and 4 bases from J, the gap between germline ends came to 19 bases. Germline CDR1 and CDR2: SGHVS and FNYEAQ. This CDR3 contains 18 residues. This CDR3 is CASSLVRPSAGVNEKLFF. CDR3 coding DNA: TGTGCCAGCAGCTTAGTTCGACCTTCGGCAGGGGTTAATGAAAAACTGTTTTTT.

The gene calls are TRBV6-2 or TRBV6-3 and TRBJ2-3; 14 nucleotides match TRBD2. V lost 7 bases and J lost 1; bases outside the gene matches: 13. CDR1 and CDR2 (germline): MNHEY, SVGEGT. The CDR3 consists of 19 residues. CDR3 amino acids: CASTPLIGTSGGRTDTQYF. The CDR3 DNA is TGTGCCAGCACCCCCCTAATTGGGACTAGCGGGGGACGCACAGATACGCAGTATTTT.

The chain links TRBV18 to TRBJ1-5, with D possibly matching TRBD1 (6 bases). The CDR3 extends over 15 amino acids. Germline CDR1 and CDR2: KGHSH and LQKENI. Trimming pared 2 bases from V and 0 bases from J, leaving 8 bases between. CDR3: CASSPGTTSNQPQHF. The CDR3 DNA follows: TGTGCCAGCTCACCAGGGACAACTAGCAATCAGCCCCAGCATTTT.

V is TRBV5-5 and J is TRBJ2-7; D might be TRBD2 (6 bases). V was clipped by 0 bases and J by 2 bases, with 18 bases between them. The CDR3 runs to 17 residues. Looked up from germline, CDR1 is SGHKS and CDR2 is YYEKEE (reference sequence). The CDR3 here is CASSLAGGPSSAYEQYV. The CDR3 DNA is TGTGCCAGCAGCTTGGCCGGGGGACCTAGTTCCGCCTACGAGCAGTACGTC.

The CDR3 nucleotides read TGCAGCGTTGGCCCCCCGGGGGTGGGAGGCTACACCTTC. The encoded protein is CSVGPPGVGGYTF. The rearrangement joins TRBV29-1 to TRBJ1-2; D possibly corresponds to TRBD1 (5 bases). The CDR3 has 13 residues. V was pared by 4 bases and J by 8 bases, with 17 bases between. Germline CDR1 and CDR2: SQVTM and ANQGSEA.

J is TRBJ2-5 and V is TRBV2; 9 bases line up with TRBD1. The CDR3 is 14 amino acids. The V gene end was trimmed by 7 bases and the J gene end by 0 bases; junction bases not matched to a gene: 3. Germline-derived CDR1 and CDR2 are SNHLY and FYNNEI. The CDR3 reads CASNDRGYQETQYF. The CDR3 DNA reads TGTGCCAGCAATGACAGGGGGTACCAAGAGACCCAGTACTTC.

J is TRBJ2-6 and V is TRBV30; TRBD1 aligns across 9 bases. With V trimmed by 8 bases and J by 0 bases, 11 bases remained unmatched. CDR3 length equals 17 residues. Germline lookup yields CDR1 GTSNPN and CDR2 SVGIG (reference sequence). CDR3 nucleotides: TGTGCCGGGGATTCGGGACAGGGATTCTCTGGGGCCAACGTCCTGACTTTC. Amino acid sequence: CAGDSGQGFSGANVLTF.

This rearrangement joins TRBV5-1 to TRBJ2-1; 9 bases are a match to TRBD2. V gave up 2 bases and J gave up 6 bases; unmatched junction bases: 6. Germline V lookup: CDR1 SGHRS, CDR2 YFSETQ. The CDR3 contains 15 residues. The CDR3 DNA sequence: TGCGCCAGCAGCTTCTCTAGCGGGAAATCCAATGAGCAGTTCTTC. This gives the protein CASSFSSGKSNEQFF.

This clone was picked up a small number of times. CDR3 in amino acids: CASSERGLAGKDEQFF. The CDR3 DNA is TGTGCCAGCAGTGAACGGGGACTAGCGGGAAAGGATGAGCAGTTCTTC. The chain recombines TRBV2 with TRBJ2-1, with 13 nucleotides matching TRBD2. Trimming cost V 2 bases and J 8 bases; bases outside gene matches: 6. Germline CDR1 is SNHLY and CDR2 is FYNNEI. This CDR3 has 16 residues.

The chain recombines TRBV19 with TRBJ2-3, with 7 positions matching TRBD1. The CDR3 length is 13 residues. Germline trimming cut 6 bases from V and 4 bases from J; bases unmatched to any gene: 4. Germline CDR1 LNHDA, CDR2 SQIVND (reference sequence). CDR3 coding DNA: TGTGCCAGTAGGAACAGGGGATCAGATACGCAGTATTTT. It encodes CASRNRGSDTQYF.

The chain joins TRBV2 to TRBJ1-1; D might be TRBD1 (5 bases). The length of the CDR3 is 13 residues. Deletions cut 7 bases from V and 5 bases from J, with 14 bases between. From germline, CDR1 is SNHLY and CDR2 FYNNEI. The CDR3 loop is CASKGQGMTEAFF. The CDR3 nucleotides read TGTGCCAGCAAAGGTCAGGGAATGACTGAAGCTTTCTTT.

The CDR3 protein is CASSHRGEKLFF. DNA of the CDR3: TGTGCCAGCAGCCATAGGGGGGAAAAACTGTTTTTT. The V call is TRBV11-3, the J call TRBJ1-4; D is perhaps TRBD1 (6 bases). The CDR3 sequence is 12 residues long. In germline, CDR1 is SGHNT, CDR2 YENEEA. Trimming cost V 5 bases and J 8 bases, with 9 bases left between them. The full variable domain, with the rest looked up from reference TRBV11-3 and TRBJ1-4, is EAGVVQSPRYKIIEKKQPVAFWCNPISGHNTLYWYLQNLGQGPELLIRYENEEAVDDSQLPKDRFSAERLKGVDSTLKIQPAELGDSAVYLCASSHRGEKLFFGSGTQLSVL.

The V gene is TRBV5-1, the J gene TRBJ2-2, with 11 nucleotides matching TRBD2. Per germline, CDR1 SGHRS and CDR2 YFSETQ. V shed 0 bases, J shed 7 bases, and the junction held 11 bases outside the gene matches. CDR3 length: 18 amino acids. CDR3 sequence (DNA): TGCGCCAGCAGCTTGGGTCTAGCGGGGGGCCCGGCGGTCGGGGAGCTGTTTTTT. It is translated as CASSLGLAGGPAVGELFF. The whole variable domain, filled in from reference TRBV5-1 and TRBJ2-2, reads KAGVTQTPRYLIKTRGQQVTLSCSPISGHRSVSWYQQTPGQGLQFLFEYFSETQRNKGNFPGRFSGRQFSNSRSEMNVSTLELGDSALYLCASSLGLAGGPAVGELFFGEGSRLTVL.